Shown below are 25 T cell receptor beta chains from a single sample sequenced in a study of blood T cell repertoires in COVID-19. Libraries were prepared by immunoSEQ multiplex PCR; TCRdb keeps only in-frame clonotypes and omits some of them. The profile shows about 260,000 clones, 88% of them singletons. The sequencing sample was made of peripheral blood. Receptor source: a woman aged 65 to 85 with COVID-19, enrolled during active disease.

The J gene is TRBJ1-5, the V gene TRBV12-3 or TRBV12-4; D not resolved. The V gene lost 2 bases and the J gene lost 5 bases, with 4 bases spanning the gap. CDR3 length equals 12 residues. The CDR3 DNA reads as TGTGCCAGCAGTTTACTAGATCAGCCCCAGCATTTT. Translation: CASSLLDQPQHF.

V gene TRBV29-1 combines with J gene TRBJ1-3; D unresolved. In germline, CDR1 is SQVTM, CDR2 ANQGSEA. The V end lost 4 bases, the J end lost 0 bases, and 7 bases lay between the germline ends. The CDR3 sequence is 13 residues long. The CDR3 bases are TGCAGCGTTGGGGGAGACTCTGGAAACACCATATATTTT. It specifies CSVGGDSGNTIYF.

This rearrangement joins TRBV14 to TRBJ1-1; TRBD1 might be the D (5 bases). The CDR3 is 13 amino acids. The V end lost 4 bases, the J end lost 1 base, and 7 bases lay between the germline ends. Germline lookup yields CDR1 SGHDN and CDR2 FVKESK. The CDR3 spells CASSLDRNTEAFF. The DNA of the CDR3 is TGTGCCAGCAGCCTAGACAGGAACACTGAAGCTTTCTTT.

CDR3 region: CASSLARGTGNTIYF. The DNA of the CDR3 is TGTGCCAGCAGCTTAGCACGGGGAACTGGAAACACCATATATTTT. The V gene is TRBV11-3, the J gene TRBJ1-3; D call uncertain. Germline V lookup: CDR1 SGHNT, CDR2 YENEEA. This CDR3 is built from 15 residues. The germline V and J ends were trimmed by 1 base and 2 bases, with 9 bases remaining between them.

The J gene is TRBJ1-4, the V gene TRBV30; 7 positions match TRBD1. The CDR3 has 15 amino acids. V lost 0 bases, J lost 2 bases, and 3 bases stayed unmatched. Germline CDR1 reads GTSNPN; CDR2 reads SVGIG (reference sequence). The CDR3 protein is CAWSVKGATNEKLFF. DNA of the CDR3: TGTGCCTGGAGTGTAAAGGGGGCGACTAATGAAAAACTGTTTTTT. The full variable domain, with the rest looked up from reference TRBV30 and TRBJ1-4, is SQTIHQWPATLVQPVGSPLSLECTVEGTSNPNLYWYRQAAGRGLQLLFYSVGIGQISSEVPQNLSASRPQDRQFILSSKKLLLSDSGFYLCAWSVKGATNEKLFFGSGTQLSVL.

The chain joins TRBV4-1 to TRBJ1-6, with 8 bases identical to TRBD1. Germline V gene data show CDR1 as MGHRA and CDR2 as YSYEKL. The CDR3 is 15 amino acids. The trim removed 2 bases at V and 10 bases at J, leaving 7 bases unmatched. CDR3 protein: CASSQLQGVKSPLHF. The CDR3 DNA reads TGCGCCAGCAGCCAATTACAGGGGGTAAAGTCACCCCTCCACTTT.

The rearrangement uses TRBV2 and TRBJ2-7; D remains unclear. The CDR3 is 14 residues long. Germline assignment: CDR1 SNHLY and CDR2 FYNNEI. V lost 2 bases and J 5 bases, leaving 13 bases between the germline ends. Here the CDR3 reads CASSESTPRNEQYF. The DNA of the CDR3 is TGTGCCAGCAGTGAATCGACCCCTAGGAACGAGCAGTACTTC.

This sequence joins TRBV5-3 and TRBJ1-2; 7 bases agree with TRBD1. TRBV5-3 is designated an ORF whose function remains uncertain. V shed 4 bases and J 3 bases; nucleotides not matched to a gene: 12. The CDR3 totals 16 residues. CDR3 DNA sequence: TGTGCCAGAAGCCGGAGACCGGGACAGCCAGACTATGGCTACACCTTC. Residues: CARSRRPGQPDYGYTF.

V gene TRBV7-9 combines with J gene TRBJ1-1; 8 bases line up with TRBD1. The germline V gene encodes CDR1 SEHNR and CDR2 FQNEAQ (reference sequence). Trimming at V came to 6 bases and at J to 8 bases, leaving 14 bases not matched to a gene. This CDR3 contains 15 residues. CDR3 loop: CASRPKLTGQAEAFF. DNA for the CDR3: TGTGCCAGCAGACCTAAGCTCACGGGACAGGCGGAAGCTTTCTTT.

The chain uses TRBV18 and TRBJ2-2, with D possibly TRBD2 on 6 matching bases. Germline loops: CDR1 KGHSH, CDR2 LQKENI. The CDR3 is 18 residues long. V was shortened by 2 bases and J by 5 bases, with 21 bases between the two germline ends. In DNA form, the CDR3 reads TGTGCCAGCTCACCATTTAGTCCGGGAGACACGAGAACCGGGGAGCTGTTTTTT. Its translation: CASSPFSPGDTRTGELFF.

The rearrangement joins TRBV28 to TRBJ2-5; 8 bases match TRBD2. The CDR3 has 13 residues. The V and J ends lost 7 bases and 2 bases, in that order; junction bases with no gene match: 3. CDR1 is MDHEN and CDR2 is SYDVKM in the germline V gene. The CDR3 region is CASTAGGQETQYF. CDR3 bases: TGTGCCAGCACCGCGGGAGGACAAGAGACCCAGTACTTC. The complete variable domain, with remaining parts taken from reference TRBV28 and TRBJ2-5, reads DVKVTQSSRYLVKRTGEKVFLECVQDMDHENMFWYRQDPGLGLRLIYFSYDVKMKEKGDIPEGYSVSREKKERFSLILESASTNQTSMYLCASTAGGQETQYFGPGTRLLVL.

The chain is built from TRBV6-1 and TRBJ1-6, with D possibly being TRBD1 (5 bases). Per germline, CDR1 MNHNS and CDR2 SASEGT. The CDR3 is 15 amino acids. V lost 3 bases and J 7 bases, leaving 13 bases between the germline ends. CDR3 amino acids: CASSDIIGGNSPLHF. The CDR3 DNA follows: TGTGCCAGCAGTGATATCATCGGGGGGAATTCACCCCTCCACTTT.

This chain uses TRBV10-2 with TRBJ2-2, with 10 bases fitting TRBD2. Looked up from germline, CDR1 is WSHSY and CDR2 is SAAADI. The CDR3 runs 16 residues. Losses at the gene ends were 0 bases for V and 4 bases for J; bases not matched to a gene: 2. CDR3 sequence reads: CASSESLAGGTGELFF. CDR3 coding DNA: TGCGCCAGCAGTGAGTCGTTAGCGGGAGGCACCGGGGAGCTGTTTTTT.

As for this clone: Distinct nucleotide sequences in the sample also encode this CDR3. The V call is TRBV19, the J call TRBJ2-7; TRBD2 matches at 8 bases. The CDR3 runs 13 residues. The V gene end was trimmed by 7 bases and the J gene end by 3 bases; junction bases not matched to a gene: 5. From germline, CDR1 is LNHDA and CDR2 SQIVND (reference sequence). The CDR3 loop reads CASKSGSSYEQYF. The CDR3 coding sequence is TGTGCCAGTAAGAGCGGGAGTAGCTACGAGCAGTACTTC.

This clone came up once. The CDR3 loop reads CASRGTGGAEGYTF. The CDR3 DNA reads TGTGCCAGCAGAGGCACAGGGGGCGCAGAAGGCTACACCTTC. V is TRBV6-6 and J is TRBJ1-2; TRBD1 agrees at 9 bases. The germline gives CDR1 MNHNY, CDR2 SVGAGI (reference sequence). J lost 8 bases, V lost 6 bases, and 10 bases had no gene match. The CDR3 is 14 residues long.

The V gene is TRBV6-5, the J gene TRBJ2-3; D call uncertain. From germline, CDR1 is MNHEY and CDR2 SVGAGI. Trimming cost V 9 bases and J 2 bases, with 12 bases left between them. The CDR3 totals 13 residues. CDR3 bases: TGTGCCAGTTGTCCGCGGTACACAGATACGCAGTATTTT. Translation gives CASCPRYTDTQYF.

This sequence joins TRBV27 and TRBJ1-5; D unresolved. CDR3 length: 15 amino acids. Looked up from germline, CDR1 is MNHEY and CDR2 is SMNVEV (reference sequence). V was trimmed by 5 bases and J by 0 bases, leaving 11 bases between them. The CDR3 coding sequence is TGTGCCAGCAGTCGTTCACAGTTTAGCAATCAGCCCCAGCATTTT. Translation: CASSRSQFSNQPQHF.

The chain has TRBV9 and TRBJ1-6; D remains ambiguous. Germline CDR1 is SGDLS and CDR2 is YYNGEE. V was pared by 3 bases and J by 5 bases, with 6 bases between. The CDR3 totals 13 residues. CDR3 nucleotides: TGTGCCAGCAGCGCCCTTCATAATTCACCCCTCCACTTT. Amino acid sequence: CASSALHNSPLHF. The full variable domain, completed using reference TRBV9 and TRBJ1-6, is DSGVTQTPKHLITATGQRVTLRCSPRSGDLSVYWYQQSLDQGLQFLIQYYNGEERAKGNILERFSAQQFPDLHSELNLSSLELGDSALYFCASSALHNSPLHFGNGTRLTVT.

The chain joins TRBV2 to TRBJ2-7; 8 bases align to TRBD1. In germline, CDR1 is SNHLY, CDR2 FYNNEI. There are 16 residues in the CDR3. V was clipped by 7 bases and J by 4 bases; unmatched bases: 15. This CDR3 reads CASTLTEDRAGYEQYF. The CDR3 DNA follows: TGTGCCAGCACCCTAACTGAGGACAGGGCTGGGTACGAGCAGTACTTC.

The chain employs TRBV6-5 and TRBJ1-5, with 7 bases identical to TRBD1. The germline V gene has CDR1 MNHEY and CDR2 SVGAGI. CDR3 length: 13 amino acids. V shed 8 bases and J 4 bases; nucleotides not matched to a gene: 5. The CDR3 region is CASSGRGNQPQHF. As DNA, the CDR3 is TGTGCCAGCTCGGGCAGGGGGAATCAGCCCCAGCATTTT.

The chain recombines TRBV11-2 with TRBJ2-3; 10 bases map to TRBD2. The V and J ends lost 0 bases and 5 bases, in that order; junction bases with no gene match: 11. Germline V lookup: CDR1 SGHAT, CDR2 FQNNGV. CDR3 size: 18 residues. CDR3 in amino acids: CASSLDLSSSGSKDTQYF. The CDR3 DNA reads TGTGCCAGCAGCTTAGATCTCAGTTCTAGCGGGAGTAAAGATACGCAGTATTTT.

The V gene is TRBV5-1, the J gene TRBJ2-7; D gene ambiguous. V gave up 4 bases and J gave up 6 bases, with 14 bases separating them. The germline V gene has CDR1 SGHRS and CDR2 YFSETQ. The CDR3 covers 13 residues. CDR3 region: CASSHLRGGEQYF. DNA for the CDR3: TGCGCCAGCAGCCATCTTCGAGGTGGCGAGCAGTACTTC.

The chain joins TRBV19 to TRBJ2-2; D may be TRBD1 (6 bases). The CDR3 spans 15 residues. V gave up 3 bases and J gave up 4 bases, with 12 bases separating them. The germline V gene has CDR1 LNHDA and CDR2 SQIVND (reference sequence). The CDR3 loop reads CASSIPGVGTGELFF. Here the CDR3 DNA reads TGTGCCAGTAGTATCCCAGGGGTTGGCACCGGGGAGCTGTTTTTT.

CDR3 protein: CASSRRTGGSNYGYTF. The CDR3 region has the DNA TGTGCCAGCAGCCGAAGGACAGGGGGATCGAACTATGGCTACACCTTC. The chain employs TRBV5-4 and TRBJ1-2; 10 bases match TRBD1. There are 16 residues in the CDR3. From germline, CDR1 is SGHNT and CDR2 YYREEE (reference sequence). Trimming took 4 bases from V and 2 from J; bases not matched to a gene: 8.

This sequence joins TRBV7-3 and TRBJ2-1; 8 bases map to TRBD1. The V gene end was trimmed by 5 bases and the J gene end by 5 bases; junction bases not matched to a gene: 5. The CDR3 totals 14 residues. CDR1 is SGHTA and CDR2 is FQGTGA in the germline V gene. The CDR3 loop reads CASSPGQENNEQFF. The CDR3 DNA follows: TGTGCCAGCAGCCCGGGACAGGAAAACAATGAGCAGTTCTTC.